A selection of T cell receptor beta chains follows, all from one sample in a study of neurological immune-mediated disorders. In TCRdb, the 5' RACE reads were re-called with MiXCR into one record per CDR3 protein. The sample carries roughly 34,000 distinct CDR3 sequences, 4.6% recorded once. Sequenced sample: PBMCs. These receptors all come from a man younger than 35 in good health. CDR3s include the opening cysteine and the closing phenylalanine or tryptophan. A D gene is named only where the DNA matches it firmly. Some rows have no size entry. The others give once, few or many, or a class for an expanded clone.

>TRBJ2-1|many|TRBV29-1|TRBD2
CSVELVAGGHGQQFF
TGCAGCGTTGAACTGGTAGCGGGGGGGCACGGACAGCAGTTCTTC
>TRBJ2-3|many|TRBV20-1|TRBD1
CSARDVGQGKDTQYF
TGCAGTGCTAGAGATGTGGGACAGGGGAAAGATACGCAGTATTTT
>TRBJ2-7|.|TRBV5-1|.
CASSGSYEQYF
TGCGCCAGCAGCGGATCCTACGAGCAGTACTTC
>TRBJ2-1|many|TRBV7-3|.
CASSLNAGNEQFF
TGTGCCAGCAGCTTAAACGCGGGCAATGAGCAGTTCTTC
>TRBJ1-4|many|TRBV20-1|.
CSAPWQSNEKLFF
TGCAGTGCGCCATGGCAATCTAATGAAAAACTGTTTTTT
>TRBJ1-1|many|TRBV3-1|.
CASSREGGGEAFF
TGTGCCAGCAGCCGAGAGGGTGGGGGCGAAGCTTTCTTT
>TRBJ1-1|many|TRBV20-1|.
CSAEGGAEAFF
TGCAGTGCCGAGGGAGGCGCTGAAGCTTTCTTT
>TRBJ1-3|many|TRBV11-2|TRBD1
CASSPQKGQGYTIYF
TGTGCCAGCAGCCCGCAGAAGGGACAGGGTTACACCATATATTTT
>TRBJ1-2|many|TRBV29-1|.
CSALIGGGRASYGYTF
TGCAGCGCACTCATCGGCGGAGGTCGGGCTAGCTATGGCTACACCTTC
>TRBJ1-1|few|TRBV11-2|.
CASSLDSQAPTEAFF
TGTGCCAGCAGCTTAGATAGCCAGGCGCCAACTGAAGCTTTCTTT
>TRBJ2-7|many|TRBV7-9|.
CASSLAGLEQYF
TGTGCCAGCAGCTTAGCGGGGCTCGAGCAGTACTTC
>TRBJ1-1|many|TRBV5-1|.
CASSLSIDGYTEAFF
TGCGCCAGCAGCCTATCAATTGACGGGTACACTGAAGCTTTCTTT
>TRBJ1-1|many|TRBV6-6|.
CASSYLGGPAGNTEAFF
TGTGCCAGCAGTTACCTTGGGGGACCTGCGGGGAACACTGAAGCTTTCTTT
>TRBJ2-3|many|TRBV7-8|TRBD2
CASSLLAGSSTDTQYF
TGTGCCAGCAGCTTGCTAGCGGGGTCTAGCACAGATACGCAGTATTTT
>TRBJ2-3|many|TRBV29-1|TRBD2
CSGETSGGTDTQYF
TGCAGCGGGGAGACTAGCGGGGGCACAGATACGCAGTATTTT
>TRBJ2-4|many|TRBV12-3/TRBV12-4|TRBD1
CASSFGTAQNIQYF
TGTGCCAGCAGTTTCGGGACAGCTCAAAACATTCAGTACTTC
>TRBJ1-5|many|TRBV6-5|TRBD1
CASSYSPTGAQPQHF
TGTGCCAGCAGTTACTCTCCGACAGGGGCTCAGCCCCAGCATTTT
>TRBJ1-2|medium-sized|TRBV12-3/TRBV12-4|.
CASSGGAGGSYGYTF
TGTGCCAGCAGCGGGGGGGCCGGGGGATCCTATGGCTACACCTTC
>TRBJ2-1|.|TRBV2|.
CASSVVLEAKQFF
TGTGCCAGCAGTGTTGTTCTAGAGGCTAAGCAGTTCTTC
>TRBJ2-2|many|TRBV5-1|TRBD2
CASSFGGITGELFF
TGCGCCAGCAGCTTCGGGGGGATCACCGGGGAGCTGTTTTTT
>TRBJ1-1|many|TRBV5-1|TRBD1
CASSPRGPGDTEAFF
TGCGCCAGCAGCCCAAGGGGGCCTGGGGACACTGAAGCTTTCTTT
>TRBJ1-2|many|TRBV28|TRBD1
CASSFPGGMNGYTF
TGTGCCAGCAGCTTTCCAGGGGGCATGAATGGCTACACCTTC
>TRBJ1-3|many|TRBV11-2|TRBD1
CASSTLRGRTGNTIYF
TGTGCCAGCAGCACTCTCAGGGGGCGCACTGGAAACACCATATATTTT
>TRBJ2-2|many|TRBV5-1|.
CASSLPAGPNTGELFF
TGCGCCAGCAGCTTGCCCGCAGGTCCGAACACCGGGGAGCTGTTTTTT
>TRBJ1-1|few|TRBV21-1|.
CASSKSAFSGHLCVWNTEAFF
TGTGCCAGCAGCAAAAGTGCGTTTTCGGGACATCTATGTGTCTGGAACACTGAAGCTTTCTTT
>TRBJ2-5|many|TRBV6-2/TRBV6-3|.
CASSARTDQETQYF
TGTGCCAGCAGTGCCCGGACAGATCAAGAGACCCAGTACTTC
>TRBJ2-1|many|TRBV5-1|TRBD2
CASSLAGTSGDNEQFF
TGCGCCAGCAGCTTGGCCGGGACTAGCGGGGACAATGAGCAGTTCTTC
>TRBJ1-1|many|TRBV5-1|.
CASSSTALNTEAFF
TGCGCCAGCAGCTCGACAGCCCTGAACACTGAAGCTTTCTTT
>TRBJ1-1|.|TRBV6-5|TRBD1
CATEGATEAFF
TGTGCCACCGAGGGGGCAACTGAAGCTTTCTTT
>TRBJ1-2|many|TRBV12-3/TRBV12-4|.
CASSFYGYTF
TGTGCCAGCAGTTTCTATGGCTACACCTTC
>TRBJ2-5|many|TRBV5-1|TRBD2
CASSLDPAGKETQYF
TGCGCCAGCAGCTTGGATCCAGCGGGGAAAGAGACCCAGTACTTC
>TRBJ2-1|many|TRBV7-9|TRBD1
CASSLGTGGLFF
TGTGCCAGCAGCCTGGGGACAGGGGGACTCTTCTTC
>TRBJ1-2|many|TRBV6-2/TRBV6-3|.
CASSYLGRTSGYTF
TGTGCCAGCAGTTACCTCGGACGGACTAGTGGCTACACCTTC
>TRBJ1-2|many|TRBV5-6|TRBD1
CASSSGGLFVNYGYTF
TGTGCCAGCAGCTCAGGGGGACTTTTCGTTAACTATGGCTACACCTTC
>TRBJ2-7|.|TRBV20-1|.
CSARGAGLSYEQYF
TGCAGTGCTAGGGGGGCTGGGCTGTCCTACGAGCAGTACTTC
>TRBJ1-5|many|TRBV12-3/TRBV12-4|.
CASSLGLTKQPQHF
TGTGCCAGCAGTTTAGGGTTAACAAAACAGCCCCAGCATTTT
>TRBJ1-2|many|TRBV4-1|.
CASSPFSHPDYGYTF
TGCGCCAGCAGCCCGTTCTCTCATCCGGACTATGGCTACACCTTC
>TRBJ1-2|many|TRBV6-5|TRBD1
CASSYLGTAINYGYTF
TGTGCCAGCAGTTACTTGGGGACAGCGATTAACTATGGCTACACCTTC
>TRBJ2-5|many|TRBV2|.
CASSEEETQYF
TGTGCCAGCAGTGAAGAAGAGACCCAGTACTTC
>TRBJ2-7|many|TRBV12-3/TRBV12-4|.
CASSFSQEGYEQYF
TGTGCCAGCAGTTTCTCACAGGAGGGATACGAGCAGTACTTC
>TRBJ1-2|once|TRBV6-5|.
CANSSGVDGYTF
TGTGCCAACAGCTCAGGGGTGGATGGCTACACCTTC
>TRBJ2-2|many|TRBV19|.
CASSIQWSRAGELFF
TGTGCCAGTAGTATCCAGTGGTCACGGGCCGGGGAGCTGTTTTTT
>TRBJ2-3|many|TRBV12-3/TRBV12-4|TRBD2
CASSLWRGGTDTQYF
TGTGCCAGCAGTTTGTGGCGGGGGGGCACAGATACGCAGTATTTT
>TRBJ2-3|many|TRBV20-1|.
CSARDLDTQYF
TGCAGTGCTAGAGATCTTGATACGCAGTATTTT
>TRBJ1-3|many|TRBV20-1|.
CSAREDSSPGNTIYF
TGCAGTGCTAGAGAGGACAGTTCGCCGGGAAACACCATATATTTT
>TRBJ2-1|many|TRBV4-1|.
CASSQVPREQFF
TGCGCCAGCAGCCAAGTTCCGCGGGAGCAGTTCTTC
>TRBJ1-1|many|TRBV18|.
CASSQGSNTEAFF
TGTGCCAGCTCCCAGGGATCGAACACTGAAGCTTTCTTT
>TRBJ1-5|many|TRBV15|TRBD1
CATSTPGTGREQPQHF
TGTGCCACCAGCACCCCCGGGACAGGGAGGGAACAGCCCCAGCATTTT